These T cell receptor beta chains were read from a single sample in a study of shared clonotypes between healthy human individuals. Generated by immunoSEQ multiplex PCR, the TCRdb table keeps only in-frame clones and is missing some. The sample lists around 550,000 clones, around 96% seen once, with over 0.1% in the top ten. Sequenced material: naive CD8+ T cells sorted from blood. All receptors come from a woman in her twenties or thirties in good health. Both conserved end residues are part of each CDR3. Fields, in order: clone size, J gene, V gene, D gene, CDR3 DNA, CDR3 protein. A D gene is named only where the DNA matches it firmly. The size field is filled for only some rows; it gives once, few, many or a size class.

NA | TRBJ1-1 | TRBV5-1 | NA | TGCGCCAGCAGCTTGGGTGGAGCCGGGAACACTGAAGCTTTCTTT | CASSLGGAGNTEAFF
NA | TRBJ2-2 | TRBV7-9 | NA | TGTGCCAGCAGCTTATTCAATTCCCAGAACACCGGGGAGCTGTTTTTT | CASSLFNSQNTGELFF
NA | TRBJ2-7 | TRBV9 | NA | TGTGCCAGCAGCGTAGGATCCCGGGCTCGGGCCTACGAGCAGTACTTC | CASSVGSRARAYEQYF
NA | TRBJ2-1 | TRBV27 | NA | TGTGCCAGCAGTGGCGGGACTTACTGGTTCTTC | CASSGGTYWFF
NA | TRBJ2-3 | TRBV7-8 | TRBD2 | TGTGCCAGCAGCTTAGTCCAGGGAGGGACAGATACGCAGTATTTT | CASSLVQGGTDTQYF
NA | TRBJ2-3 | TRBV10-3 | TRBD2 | TGTGCCATCAGCGCGGGAGGAGGAGATACGCAGTATTTT | CAISAGGGDTQYF
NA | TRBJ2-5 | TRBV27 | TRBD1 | TGTGCCAGCAGCTACGGGACAGGGCCAGAGACCCAGTACTTC | CASSYGTGPETQYF
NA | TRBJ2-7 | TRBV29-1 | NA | TGCAGCGTTGTTCTAGCCGAGGGGAACGAGCAGTACTTC | CSVVLAEGNEQYF
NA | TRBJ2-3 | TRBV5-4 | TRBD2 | TGTGCCAGCAGCCCCGGACTAGCGGGAGCAACAGATACGCAGTATTTT | CASSPGLAGATDTQYF
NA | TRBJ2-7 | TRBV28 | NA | TGTGCCAGCAGTACCGAAAACTGGGCACAGTACTTC | CASSTENWAQYF
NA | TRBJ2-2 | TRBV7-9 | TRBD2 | TGTGCCAGCAGCCGGGGAGGTAGCGGGAAGAACACCGGGGAGCTGTTTTTT | CASSRGGSGKNTGELFF
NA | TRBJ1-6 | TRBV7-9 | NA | TGTGCCAGCAGCCCAAGTGGGTCGGTCATAGGGAATTCACCCCTCCACTTT | CASSPSGSVIGNSPLHF
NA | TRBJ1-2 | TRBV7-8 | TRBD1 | TGTGCCAGCAGCCCGGCGGGGGCGGGACAGGCCTATGGCTACACCTTC | CASSPAGAGQAYGYTF
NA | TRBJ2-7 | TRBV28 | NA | TGTGCCAGCAGTTTATTGGTCAGGGACCACACCTACGAGCAGTACTTC | CASSLLVRDHTYEQYF
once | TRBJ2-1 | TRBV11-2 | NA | TGTGCCAGCAGCCCGGCTATACAAAACAATGAGCAGTTCTTC | CASSPAIQNNEQFF
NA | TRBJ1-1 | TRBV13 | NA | TGTGCCAGCTTATCAGGGGAGGTTGACACTGAAGCTTTCTTT | CASLSGEVDTEAFF
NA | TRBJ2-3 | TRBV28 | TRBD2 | TGTGCCAGCAGCGCGGGGACTAGCGGAACAGATACGCAGTATTTT | CASSAGTSGTDTQYF
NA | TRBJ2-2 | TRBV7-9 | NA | TGTGCCAGCAGCTTAGATTTAGTTACCGGGGAGCTGTTTTTT | CASSLDLVTGELFF
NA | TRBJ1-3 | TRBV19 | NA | TGTGCCAGTAGTATCGACCCGGGAAACACCATATATTTT | CASSIDPGNTIYF
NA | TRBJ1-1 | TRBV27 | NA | TGTGCCAGCAGTTCGTGGACACACACTGAAGCTTTCTTT | CASSSWTHTEAFF
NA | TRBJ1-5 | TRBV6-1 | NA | TGTGCCAGCAGTGGCCGCGGTGCCTATAGCAATCAGCCCCAGCATTTT | CASSGRGAYSNQPQHF
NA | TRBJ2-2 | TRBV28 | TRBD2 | TGTGCCAGCACCTTGTCCCTTACCGGGACTAGCTCAGAGCTGTTTTTT | CASTLSLTGTSSELFF
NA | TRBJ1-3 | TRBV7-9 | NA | TGTGCCAGCAGCGGTCCCAGAAACACCATATATTTT | CASSGPRNTIYF
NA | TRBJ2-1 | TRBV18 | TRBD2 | TGTGCCAGCTCCCCCTTAGCGGGATCCTACAATGAGCAGTTCTTC | CASSPLAGSYNEQFF
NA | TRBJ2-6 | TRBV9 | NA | TGTGCCAGCAGCGTACCGCGGGACAGTGGGGCCAACGTCCTGACTTTC | CASSVPRDSGANVLTF
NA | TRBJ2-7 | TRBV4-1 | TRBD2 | TGCGCCAGCAGCCAAGTAGATGGCGGGAGGGCCTACGAGCAGTACTTC | CASSQVDGGRAYEQYF
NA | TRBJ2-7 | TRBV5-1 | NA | TGCGCCAGCAGCTTGAGGGCAGGGACCTACGAGCAGTACTTC | CASSLRAGTYEQYF
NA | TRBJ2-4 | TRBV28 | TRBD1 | TGTGCCAGCAGTTTACCCCCGGGACAGGGAAGGAGTTGGGCCAAAAACATTCAGTACTTC | CASSLPPGQGRSWAKNIQYF
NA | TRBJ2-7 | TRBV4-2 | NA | TGTGCCAGCAGCCAAGATGCCTTCTCCGGACAATCCTACGAGCAGTACTTC | CASSQDAFSGQSYEQYF
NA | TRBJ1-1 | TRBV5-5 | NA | TGTGCCAGCAGCTTGGAAATGAACACCCCTGAAGCTTTCTTT | CASSLEMNTPEAFF
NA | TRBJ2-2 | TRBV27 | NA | TGTGCCAGCAGTTGGCAAGGGTTTAACACCGGGGAGCTGTTTTTT | CASSWQGFNTGELFF
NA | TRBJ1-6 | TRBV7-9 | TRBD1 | TGTGCCAGCAGCGAACGACAGGGGGCAGATAATTCACCCCTCCACTTT | CASSERQGADNSPLHF